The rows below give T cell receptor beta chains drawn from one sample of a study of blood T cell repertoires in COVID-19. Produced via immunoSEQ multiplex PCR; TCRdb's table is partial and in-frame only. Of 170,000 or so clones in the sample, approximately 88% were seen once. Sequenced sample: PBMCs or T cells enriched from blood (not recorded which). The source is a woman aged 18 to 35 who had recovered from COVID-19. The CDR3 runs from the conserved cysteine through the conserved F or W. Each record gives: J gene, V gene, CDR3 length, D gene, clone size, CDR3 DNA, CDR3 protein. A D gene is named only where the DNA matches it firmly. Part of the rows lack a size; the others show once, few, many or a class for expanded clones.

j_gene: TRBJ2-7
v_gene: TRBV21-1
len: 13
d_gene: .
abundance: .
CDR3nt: TGTGCCAGCAGAATCCAGGGGCCCTACGAGCAGTACTTC
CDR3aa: CASRIQGPYEQYF

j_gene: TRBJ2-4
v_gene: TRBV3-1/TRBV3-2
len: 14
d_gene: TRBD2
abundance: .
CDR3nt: TGTGCCAGCAGCCAAGAAGTCCTAGCGGGAGTTCAGTACTTC
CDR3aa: CASSQEVLAGVQYF

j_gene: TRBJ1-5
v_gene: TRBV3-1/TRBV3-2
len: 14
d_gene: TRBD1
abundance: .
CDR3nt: TGTGCCAGCAGCTACAGGGGCAGCAATCAGCCCCAGCATTTT
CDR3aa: CASSYRGSNQPQHF

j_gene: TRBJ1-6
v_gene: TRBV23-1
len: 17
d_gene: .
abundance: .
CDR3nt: TGCGCCAGCAGTCAACAGGGGACGGTGGGACGGAATTCACCCCTCCACTTT
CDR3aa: CASSQQGTVGRNSPLHF

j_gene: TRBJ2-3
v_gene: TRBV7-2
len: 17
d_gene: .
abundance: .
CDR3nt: TGTGCCAGCAGCCTAGGGGTTTCGCGGGGGCGCACAGATACGCAGTATTTT
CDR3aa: CASSLGVSRGRTDTQYF

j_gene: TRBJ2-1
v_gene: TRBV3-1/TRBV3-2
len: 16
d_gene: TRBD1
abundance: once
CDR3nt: TGTGCCAGCAGCCAAATGGGGCAGGGGGCCATCAATGAGCAGTTCTTC
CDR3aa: CASSQMGQGAINEQFF

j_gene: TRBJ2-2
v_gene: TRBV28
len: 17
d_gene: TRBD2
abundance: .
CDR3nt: TGTGCCAGCAGTTTCCTCGCGGGGGTGGGGAACACCGGGGAGCTGTTTTTT
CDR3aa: CASSFLAGVGNTGELFF

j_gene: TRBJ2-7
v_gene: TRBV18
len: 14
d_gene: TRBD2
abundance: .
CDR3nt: TGTGCCAGCTCACCAGGGTTCGGGGGGAACGAGCAGTACTTC
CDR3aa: CASSPGFGGNEQYF

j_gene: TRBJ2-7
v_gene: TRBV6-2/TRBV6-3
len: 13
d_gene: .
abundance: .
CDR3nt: TGTGCCAGCAGTTTATCAGGGGTCTACGAGCAGTACTTC
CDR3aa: CASSLSGVYEQYF

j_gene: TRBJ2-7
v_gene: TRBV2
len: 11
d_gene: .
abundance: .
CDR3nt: TGTGCCGGCTGGACAGTCTACGAGCAGTACTTC
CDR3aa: CAGWTVYEQYF

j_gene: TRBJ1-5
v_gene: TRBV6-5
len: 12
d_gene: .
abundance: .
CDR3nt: TGTGCCAGCACTCCGGGGGGTCAGCCCCAGCATTTT
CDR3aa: CASTPGGQPQHF

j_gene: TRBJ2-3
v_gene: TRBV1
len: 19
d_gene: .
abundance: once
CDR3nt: TGCACCAGCAGCCATGGGGGGGGGTCCTCAAGGAAACGCACAGATACGCAGTATTTT
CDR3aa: CTSSHGGGSSRKRTDTQYF

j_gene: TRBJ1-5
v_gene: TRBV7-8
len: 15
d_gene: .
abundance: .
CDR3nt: TGTGCCAGCAGCCTACTAGGGGACACCAATCAGCCCCAGCATTTT
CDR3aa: CASSLLGDTNQPQHF

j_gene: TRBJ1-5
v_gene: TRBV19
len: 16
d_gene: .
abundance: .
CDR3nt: TGTGCCAGTAGTATCTATGGGCAGGGAGGATCGGAGCCCCAGCATTTT
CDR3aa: CASSIYGQGGSEPQHF

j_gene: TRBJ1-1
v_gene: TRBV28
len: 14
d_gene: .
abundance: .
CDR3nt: TGTGCCAGCAGTGCCCCTGCGGGCAACACTGAAGCTTTCTTT
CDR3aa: CASSAPAGNTEAFF

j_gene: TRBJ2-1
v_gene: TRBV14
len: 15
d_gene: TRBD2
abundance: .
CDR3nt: TGTGCCAGCAGCCGTTCCCTAGCGGGGGTCAATGAGCAGTTCTTC
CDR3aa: CASSRSLAGVNEQFF

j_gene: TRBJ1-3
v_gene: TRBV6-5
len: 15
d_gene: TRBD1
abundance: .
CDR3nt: TGTGCCAGCCAGAGCCCGGGACAGTCTGGAAACACCATATATTTT
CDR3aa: CASQSPGQSGNTIYF

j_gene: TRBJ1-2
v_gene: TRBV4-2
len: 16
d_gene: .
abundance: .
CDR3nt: TGTGCCAGCAGCCAAGAAGTGCGAATGACTAACTATGGCTACACCTTC
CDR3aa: CASSQEVRMTNYGYTF